These 28 T cell receptor beta chains were all obtained from the same sample, sequenced in a study of PD-1 blockade in mismatch repair-deficient tumors (dated by TCRdb to 2016 to 2017). Preparation of the library involved the immunoSEQ multiplex PCR assay. TCRdb provides this immuneACCESS table in a form limited to in-frame rearrangements. Some clones are lacking; in checked studies, under half of them reflect an unresolved V gene, and why the rest are absent is not known. Counted in this sample were 76,000 or so clones; roughly 80% of them appeared once. The ten most abundant clones make up approximately 5.1% of the sample. Here the sequenced sample was peripheral blood, taken 44 weeks after starting pembrolizumab. The receptor set was obtained from an adult with mismatch repair-deficient cancer.

J is TRBJ2-3 and V is TRBV6-6; the D gene is possibly TRBD2 (6 bases). Trimming shortened V by 6 bases and J by 4 bases, and 11 bases separated the two germline ends. Germline CDR1 and CDR2: MNHNY and SVGAGI (reference sequence). This CDR3 spans 13 amino acids. This CDR3 is CASSRGGSDTQYF. CDR3 bases: TGTGCCAGCAGCCGTGGAGGGTCAGATACGCAGTATTTT.

This sequence joins TRBV9 and TRBJ2-1, with D perhaps given as TRBD1 or TRBD2 (6 bases each). V was clipped by 3 bases and J by 10 bases, with 11 bases between them. The CDR3 length is 12 residues. The germline V gene has CDR1 SGDLS and CDR2 YYNGEE. CDR3 protein: CASSGVGGEQFF. DNA for the CDR3: TGTGCCAGCAGCGGCGTGGGGGGCGAGCAGTTCTTC.

The chain carries TRBV7-8 and TRBJ1-4; unclear D gene. V dropped 3 bases and J dropped 8 bases, with 13 bases sitting between them. The length of the CDR3 is 14 residues. In germline, CDR1 is SGHVS, CDR2 FQNEAQ. The CDR3 sequence is CASSFSDRVEKLFF. The CDR3, as DNA: TGTGCCAGCAGCTTTTCGGACCGCGTGGAAAAACTGTTTTTT.

J is TRBJ1-2 and V is TRBV14; tentatively, D is TRBD1 (6 bases). The CDR3 has 13 amino acids. With 6 bases removed from V and 6 bases from J, the gap between germline ends came to 14 bases. In germline, CDR1 is SGHDN, CDR2 FVKESK. CDR3 coding DNA: TGTGCCAGCAGACTAGGGGGGTTTCATGGCTACACCTTC. It encodes CASRLGGFHGYTF.

The rearrangement joins TRBV4-2 to TRBJ2-1; D unclear. Germline lookup yields CDR1 LGHNA and CDR2 YNFKEQ. Trimming cost V 0 bases and J 13 bases, with 16 bases left between them. The CDR3 extends over 14 amino acids. The CDR3 DNA reads TGTGCCAGCAGCCAAGATAGGAAGATACCTCGACAGTTCTTC. Residues: CASSQDRKIPRQFF.

The rearrangement joins TRBV5-1 to TRBJ1-4; TRBD1 might be the D (5 bases). Germline V CDR1 and CDR2: SGHRS, YFSETQ. CDR3 length equals 15 residues. With 5 bases removed from V and 0 bases from J, the gap between germline ends came to 11 bases. In nucleotides, the CDR3 is TGCGCCAGCAGTCGGGACGGTGCAACTAATGAAAAACTGTTTTTT. This gives the protein CASSRDGATNEKLFF.

The DNA of the CDR3 is TGTGCCAGCAGTAGGTGGCGGACCCAAGAGACCCAGTACTTC. Protein product: CASSRWRTQETQYF. J is TRBJ2-5 and V is TRBV11-3, with D hard to call. Germline assignment: CDR1 SGHNT and CDR2 YENEEA. The CDR3 length is 14 residues. The V gene lost 6 bases and the J gene lost 1 base, with 12 bases spanning the gap.

The V call is TRBV19, the J call TRBJ2-7, with 10 bases fitting TRBD1. The germline CDR1 and CDR2 sequences are LNHDA and SQIVND (reference sequence). The CDR3 is 20 residues long. V shed 2 bases and J 3 bases; nucleotides not matched to a gene: 19. In DNA, the CDR3 is TGTGCCAGTAGTATATATAAATGGGACAGGGGCCATAGAGAGGGCTACGAGCAGTACTTC. Amino acids: CASSIYKWDRGHREGYEQYF. Full variable domain (remainder filled in from reference TRBV19 and TRBJ2-7): DGGITQSPKYLFRKEGQNVTLSCEQNLNHDAMYWYRQDPGQGLRLIYYSQIVNDFQKGDIAEGYSVSREKKESFPLTVTSAQKNPTAFYLCASSIYKWDRGHREGYEQYFGPGTRLTVT.

CDR3 coding DNA: TGTGCCAGCAGCTTTTGGCGGGGGGGCAATGAGCAGTTCTTC. It specifies CASSFWRGGNEQFF. This chain joins TRBV7-9 and TRBJ2-1; 9 bases are a match to TRBD2. Per the germline V gene, CDR1 is SEHNR and CDR2 is FQNEAQ (reference sequence). The CDR3 contains 14 residues. V was pared by 3 bases and J by 6 bases, with 3 bases of the junction left unmatched.

The chain couples TRBV30 to TRBJ2-1; D possibly corresponds to TRBD2 (5 bases). The CDR3 spans 13 residues. Germline CDR1 reads GTSNPN; CDR2 reads SVGIG (reference sequence). Trimming cost V 3 bases and J 6 bases, with 12 bases left between them. CDR3 DNA: TGTGCCTGGAGACCACGGGATGGCAATGAGCAGTTCTTC. Translating gives CAWRPRDGNEQFF.

The V gene is TRBV6-5, the J gene TRBJ1-1, with D tentatively TRBD1 (5 bases). Germline V gene lookup returns CDR1 MNHEY and CDR2 SVGAGI. The V gene lost 4 bases and the J gene lost 2 bases, with 17 bases spanning the gap. The CDR3 has 16 residues. CDR3 sequence: CASSFLGVRANTEAFF. DNA of the CDR3: TGTGCCAGCAGTTTCCTGGGGGTCAGGGCCAACACTGAAGCTTTCTTT.

The CDR3 DNA reads as TGTGCCAGCAGCCCCTACCAAGGCGGGTACGAGCAGTACTTC. This gives the protein CASSPYQGGYEQYF. The chain couples TRBV9 to TRBJ2-7; D may be TRBD2 (5 bases). The CDR3 is 14 amino acids. Germline CDR1 is SGDLS and CDR2 is YYNGEE. Between the trimmed V and J ends, which lost 4 bases and 4 bases, there was a span of 15 bases.

V is TRBV5-1 and J is TRBJ2-3; 10 positions match TRBD2. CDR1 is SGHRS, CDR2 YFSETQ, per germline. The CDR3 totals 16 residues. With 4 bases clipped from V and 1 base from J, the junction kept 6 bases outside the gene matches. The CDR3 protein is CASSVQTSGGTDTQYF. CDR3 DNA: TGCGCCAGCAGCGTACAAACTAGCGGGGGCACAGATACGCAGTATTTT.

This clone turned up a few times. The chain employs TRBV7-3 and TRBJ2-5; weak D call: TRBD2 (6 bases). This CDR3 has 17 amino acids. Germline V lookup: CDR1 SGHTA, CDR2 FQGTGA. The ends were cut back, 0 bases at V and 1 base at J, with 15 bases in the middle. CDR3 protein: CASSLTSSSASQETQYF. CDR3 bases: TGTGCCAGCAGCTTAACGTCGTCTAGCGCAAGCCAAGAGACCCAGTACTTC.

The rearrangement links TRBV6-1 to TRBJ2-3; no reliable D call. The CDR3 is 14 residues long. V gave up 3 bases and J gave up 2 bases, with 9 bases separating them. In germline, CDR1 is MNHNS, CDR2 SASEGT. The CDR3 here is CASSELSITDTQYF. The CDR3 bases are TGTGCCAGCAGTGAGTTGTCCATCACAGATACGCAGTATTTT.

This chain links TRBV30 with TRBJ2-1; D not resolved. CDR3 length equals 13 residues. Germline V lookup: CDR1 GTSNPN, CDR2 SVGIG (reference sequence). Deletions cut 1 base from V and 5 bases from J, with 9 bases between. The CDR3 loop reads CAWSDQVNNEQFF. Here the CDR3 DNA reads TGTGCCTGGAGTGATCAGGTAAACAATGAGCAGTTCTTC.

The table lists this clone with a few counts. The CDR3 sequence: CASSFREGHYEQYF. The CDR3 bases are TGCGCCAGCAGCTTCCGGGAGGGCCACTACGAGCAGTACTTC. The V and J genes are TRBV5-1 and TRBJ2-7, with 8 bases identical to TRBD2. J lost 3 bases, V lost 2 bases, and 4 bases had no gene match. CDR3 length: 14 amino acids. Germline V gene sequence: CDR1 SGHRS, CDR2 YFSETQ.

This chain connects TRBV19 to TRBJ2-5; 8 bases agree with TRBD1. After removal of 1 base from V and 4 bases from J, the junction contained 5 bases not matched to a gene. CDR1 is LNHDA and CDR2 is SQIVND in the germline V gene (reference sequence). The CDR3 contains 15 residues. DNA of the CDR3: TGTGCCAGTAGTATAGGACAGGGGAATGGAGAGACCCAGTACTTC. Its protein is CASSIGQGNGETQYF.

In this sample, this clone turned up a few times. The V gene is TRBV27, the J gene TRBJ2-7; 9 nucleotides line up with TRBD2. J lost 3 bases, V lost 6 bases, and 9 bases had no gene match. This CDR3 spans 15 amino acids. Germline CDR1 is MNHEY and CDR2 is SMNVEV (reference sequence). This CDR3 reads CASSKTSGALYEQYF. Written as DNA, the CDR3 is TGTGCCAGCAGCAAGACTAGCGGAGCGCTCTACGAGCAGTACTTC.

The chain recombines TRBV2 with TRBJ2-7; no definite D call. Germline lookup yields CDR1 SNHLY and CDR2 FYNNEI. The CDR3 is made up of 12 amino acids. Trimming took 4 bases from V and 0 from J, leaving 4 bases between them. CDR3 sequence (DNA): TGTGCCAGCAGTGGCAACTCCTACGAGCAGTACTTC. As protein: CASSGNSYEQYF.

The chain combines TRBV25-1 with TRBJ2-6; no firm D call. The V gene lost 1 base and the J gene lost 0 bases, with 7 bases spanning the gap. Germline V gene data show CDR1 as MGHDK and CDR2 as SYGVNS. This CDR3 is built from 16 residues. The CDR3 sequence is CASSEFALSGANVLTF. CDR3 bases: TGTGCCAGCAGTGAATTCGCCCTCTCTGGGGCCAACGTCCTGACTTTC.

This chain uses TRBV27 with TRBJ2-1; 8 nucleotides agree with TRBD2. Germline lookup yields CDR1 MNHEY and CDR2 SMNVEV (reference sequence). This CDR3 has 15 residues. The junction had 7 bases not matched to a gene; V was cut back by 7 bases and J by 2 bases. Here the CDR3 reads CASNIGRGAYNEQFF. The CDR3 nucleotides are TGTGCCAGCAACATCGGGCGGGGGGCCTACAATGAGCAGTTCTTC.

The chain recombines TRBV5-6 with TRBJ2-7, with a tentative D call TRBD2 (5 bases). Trimming stripped 2 bases from V and 2 bases from J, with 14 bases between. Germline CDR1 and CDR2: SGHDT and YYEEEE. The CDR3 totals 15 residues. This chain's CDR3 is CASSFSGGGPYEQYF. As DNA, the CDR3 is TGTGCCAGCAGCTTTAGTGGCGGAGGTCCCTACGAGCAGTACTTC. The whole variable domain, remainder taken from reference TRBV5-6 and TRBJ2-7, is DAGVTQSPTHLIKTRGQQVTLRCSPKSGHDTVSWYQQALGQGPQFIFQYYEEEERQRGNFPDRFSGHQFPNYSSELNVNALLLGDSALYLCASSFSGGGPYEQYFGPGTRLTVT.

The V gene is TRBV19, the J gene TRBJ2-2; 8 bases align to TRBD2. V dropped 5 bases and J dropped 4; count of bases not matched to a gene: 0. The CDR3 totals 13 residues. Germline CDR1 and CDR2: LNHDA and SQIVND (reference sequence). CDR3 coding DNA: TGTGCCAGTAGTGCGGGAGGCACCGGGGAGCTGTTTTTT. Its protein is CASSAGGTGELFF.

V is TRBV13 and J is TRBJ2-5; 9 nucleotides agree with TRBD2. V lost 5 bases, J lost 2 bases, and 9 bases stayed unmatched. This CDR3 has 16 amino acids. Per the germline V gene, CDR1 is PRHDT and CDR2 is FYEKMQ (reference sequence). DNA for the CDR3: TGTGCCAGCAGCCCCAGTGATCTAGCGGGACAAGAGACCCAGTACTTC. Translated: CASSPSDLAGQETQYF.

In DNA, the CDR3 is TGTGCCAGCAGCGCACGGGCGGACACTGAAGCTTTCTTT. This gives the protein CASSARADTEAFF. The V and J genes are TRBV9 and TRBJ1-1; D not resolved. Germline lookup yields CDR1 SGDLS and CDR2 YYNGEE. This CDR3 contains 13 residues. V was pared by 3 bases and J by 3 bases, with 9 bases between.

The chain links TRBV7-9 to TRBJ1-4; no clear D gene. Germline CDR1 reads SEHNR; CDR2 reads FQNEAQ (reference sequence). The CDR3 spans 15 residues. V dropped 5 bases and J dropped 0 bases, with 10 bases sitting between them. The CDR3 DNA reads TGTGCCAGCAGCCTGGGCATTGCAACTAATGAAAAACTGTTTTTT. Translated, it gives CASSLGIATNEKLFF.

The V gene is TRBV15, the J gene TRBJ1-5; no clear D. Germline CDR1 reads LNHNV; CDR2 reads YYDKDF (reference sequence). This CDR3 is 14 amino acids long. The germline V and J ends were trimmed by 0 bases and 4 bases, with 7 bases remaining between them. In nucleotides, the CDR3 is TGTGCCACCAGCAGAGACGGAGTAAATCAGCCCCAGCATTTT. This sequence encodes CATSRDGVNQPQHF.